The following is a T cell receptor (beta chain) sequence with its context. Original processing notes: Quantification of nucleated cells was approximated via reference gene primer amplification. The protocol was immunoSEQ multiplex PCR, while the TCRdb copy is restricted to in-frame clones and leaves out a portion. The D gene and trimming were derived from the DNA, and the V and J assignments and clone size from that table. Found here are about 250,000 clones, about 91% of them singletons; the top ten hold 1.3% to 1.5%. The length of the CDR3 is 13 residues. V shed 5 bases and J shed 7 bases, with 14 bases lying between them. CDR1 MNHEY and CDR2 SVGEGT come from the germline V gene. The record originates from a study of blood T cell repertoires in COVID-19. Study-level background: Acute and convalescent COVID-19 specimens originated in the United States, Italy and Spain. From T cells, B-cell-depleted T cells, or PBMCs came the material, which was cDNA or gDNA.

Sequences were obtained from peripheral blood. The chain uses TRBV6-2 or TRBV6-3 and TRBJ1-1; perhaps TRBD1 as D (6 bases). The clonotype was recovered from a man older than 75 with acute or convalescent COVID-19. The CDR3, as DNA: TGTGCCAGCAGTCGCTTGAGGACAGATGAAGCTTTCTTT. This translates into CASSRLRTDEAFF.